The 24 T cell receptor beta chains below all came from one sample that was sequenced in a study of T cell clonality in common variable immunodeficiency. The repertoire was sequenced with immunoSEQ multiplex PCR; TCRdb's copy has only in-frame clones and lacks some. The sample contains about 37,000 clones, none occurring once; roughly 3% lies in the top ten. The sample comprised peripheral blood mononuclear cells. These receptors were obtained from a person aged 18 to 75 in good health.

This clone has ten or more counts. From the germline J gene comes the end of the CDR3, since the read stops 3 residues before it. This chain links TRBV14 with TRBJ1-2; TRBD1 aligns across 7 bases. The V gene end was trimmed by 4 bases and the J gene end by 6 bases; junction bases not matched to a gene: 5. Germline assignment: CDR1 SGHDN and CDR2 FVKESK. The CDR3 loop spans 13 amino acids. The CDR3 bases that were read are TGTGCCAGCAGCCCGACAGGGAGGAATGGC. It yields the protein CASSPTGRNG. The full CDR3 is CASSPTGRNGYTF.

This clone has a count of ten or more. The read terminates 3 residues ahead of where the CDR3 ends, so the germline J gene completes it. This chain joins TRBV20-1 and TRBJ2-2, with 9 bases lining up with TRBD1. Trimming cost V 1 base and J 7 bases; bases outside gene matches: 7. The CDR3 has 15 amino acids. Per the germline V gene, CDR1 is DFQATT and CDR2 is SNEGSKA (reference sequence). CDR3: CSARVMTGGHGELFF. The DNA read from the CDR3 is TGCAGTGCTAGAGTTATGACAGGGGGACACGGGGAG.

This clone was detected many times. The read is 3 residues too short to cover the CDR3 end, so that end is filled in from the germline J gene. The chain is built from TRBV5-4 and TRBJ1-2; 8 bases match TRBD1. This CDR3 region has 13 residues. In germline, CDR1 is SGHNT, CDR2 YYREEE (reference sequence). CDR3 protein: CASSTRQGRGYTF. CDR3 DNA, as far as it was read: TGTGCCAGCAGCACCCGACAGGGGAGAGGC.

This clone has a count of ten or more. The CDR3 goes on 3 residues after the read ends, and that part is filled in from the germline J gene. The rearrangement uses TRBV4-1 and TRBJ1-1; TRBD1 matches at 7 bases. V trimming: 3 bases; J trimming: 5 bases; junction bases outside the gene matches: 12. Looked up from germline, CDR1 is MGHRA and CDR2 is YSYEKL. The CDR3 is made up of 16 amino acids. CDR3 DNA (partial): TGCGCCAGCAGCCAGGGTCACACAGGGGAGGTTACTGAA. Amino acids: CASSQGHTGEVTE. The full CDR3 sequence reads CASSQGHTGEVTEAFF.

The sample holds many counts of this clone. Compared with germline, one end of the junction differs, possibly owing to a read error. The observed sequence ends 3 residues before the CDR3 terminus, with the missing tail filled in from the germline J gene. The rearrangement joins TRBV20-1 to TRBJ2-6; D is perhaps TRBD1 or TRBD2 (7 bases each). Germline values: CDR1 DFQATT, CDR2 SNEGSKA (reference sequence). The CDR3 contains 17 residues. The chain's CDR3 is CSARGRAGVEGADVLTF. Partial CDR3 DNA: TGCAGTGCTAGAGGCCGGGCGGGAGTTGAGGGGGCCGACGTC.

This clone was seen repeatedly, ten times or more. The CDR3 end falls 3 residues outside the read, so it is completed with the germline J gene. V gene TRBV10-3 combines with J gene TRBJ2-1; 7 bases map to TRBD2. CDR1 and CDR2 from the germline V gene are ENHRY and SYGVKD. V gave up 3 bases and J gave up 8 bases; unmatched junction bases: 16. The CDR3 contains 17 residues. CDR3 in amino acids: CAISDPSGTHPSDEQFF. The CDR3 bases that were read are TGTGCCATCAGTGATCCGAGCGGGACCCACCCGTCGGATGAG.

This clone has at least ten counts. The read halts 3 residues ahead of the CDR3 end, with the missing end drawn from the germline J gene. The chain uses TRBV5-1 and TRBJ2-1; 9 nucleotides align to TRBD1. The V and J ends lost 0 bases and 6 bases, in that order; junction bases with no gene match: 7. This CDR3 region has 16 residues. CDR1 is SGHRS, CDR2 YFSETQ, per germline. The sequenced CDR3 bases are TGCGCCAGCAGCTTGGAAACGAGGACAGGGGTCAATGAG. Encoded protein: CASSLETRTGVNE. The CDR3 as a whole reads CASSLETRTGVNEQFF.

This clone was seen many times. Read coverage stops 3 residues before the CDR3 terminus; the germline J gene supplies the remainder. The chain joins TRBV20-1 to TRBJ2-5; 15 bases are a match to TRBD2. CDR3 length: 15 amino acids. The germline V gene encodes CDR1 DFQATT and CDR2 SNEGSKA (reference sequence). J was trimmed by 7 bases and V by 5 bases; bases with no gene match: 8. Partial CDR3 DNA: TGCAGTGCTGCCGGGACTAGCGGGGGGTTGGGGACC. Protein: CSAAGTSGGLGT. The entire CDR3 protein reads CSAAGTSGGLGTQYF.

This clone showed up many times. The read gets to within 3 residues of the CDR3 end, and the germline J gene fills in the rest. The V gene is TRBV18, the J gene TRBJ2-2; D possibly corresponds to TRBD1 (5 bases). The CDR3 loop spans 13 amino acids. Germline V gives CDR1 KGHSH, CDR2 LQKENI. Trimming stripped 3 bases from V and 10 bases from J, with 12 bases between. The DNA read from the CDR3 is TGTGCCAGCTCACCTCTCCAGGGTTCGGAG. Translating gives CASSPLQGSE. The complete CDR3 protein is CASSPLQGSELFF. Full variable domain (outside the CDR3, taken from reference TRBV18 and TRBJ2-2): NAGVMQNPRHLVRRRGQEARLRCSPMKGHSHVYWYRQLPEEGLKFMVYLQKENIIDESGMPKERFSAEFPKEGPSILRIQQVVRGDSAAYFCASSPLQGSELFFGEGSRLTVL.

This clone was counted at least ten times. CDR3 in amino acids: CAGSTTSGLSTDTQYF. The covered CDR3 bases are TGTGCGGGCTCTACGACTAGCGGACTGAGCACAGATACG. The chain combines TRBV28 with TRBJ2-3; TRBD2 agrees at 9 bases. The read falls 3 residues short of the CDR3 end, and the missing part is taken from the germline J gene. Germline CDR1 MDHEN, CDR2 SYDVKM. The CDR3 contains 16 residues.

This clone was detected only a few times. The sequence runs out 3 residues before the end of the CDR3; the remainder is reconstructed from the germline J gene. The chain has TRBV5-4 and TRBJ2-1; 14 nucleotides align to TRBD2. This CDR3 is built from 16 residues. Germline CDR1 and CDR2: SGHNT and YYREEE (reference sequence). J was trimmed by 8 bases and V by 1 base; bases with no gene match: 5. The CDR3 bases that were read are TGTGCCAGCAGCTTGCTGACTAGCGGGAGGGGCGATGAG. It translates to CASSLLTSGRGDE. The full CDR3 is CASSLLTSGRGDEQFF.

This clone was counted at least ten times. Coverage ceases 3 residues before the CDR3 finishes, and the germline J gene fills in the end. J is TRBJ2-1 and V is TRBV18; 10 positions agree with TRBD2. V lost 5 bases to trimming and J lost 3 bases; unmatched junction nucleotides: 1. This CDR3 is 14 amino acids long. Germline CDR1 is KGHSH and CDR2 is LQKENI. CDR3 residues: CASSSSGSYNEQFF. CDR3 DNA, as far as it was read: TGTGCCAGCTCATCTAGCGGGAGCTACAATGAG.

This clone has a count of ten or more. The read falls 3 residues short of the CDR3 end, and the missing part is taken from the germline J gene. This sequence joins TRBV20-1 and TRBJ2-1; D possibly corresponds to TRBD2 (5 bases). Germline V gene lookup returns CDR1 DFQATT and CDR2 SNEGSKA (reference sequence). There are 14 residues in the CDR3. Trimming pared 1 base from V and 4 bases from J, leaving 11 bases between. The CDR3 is CSARGSSAYNEQFF. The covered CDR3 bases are TGCAGTGCTAGAGGGAGTAGCGCTTACAATGAG.

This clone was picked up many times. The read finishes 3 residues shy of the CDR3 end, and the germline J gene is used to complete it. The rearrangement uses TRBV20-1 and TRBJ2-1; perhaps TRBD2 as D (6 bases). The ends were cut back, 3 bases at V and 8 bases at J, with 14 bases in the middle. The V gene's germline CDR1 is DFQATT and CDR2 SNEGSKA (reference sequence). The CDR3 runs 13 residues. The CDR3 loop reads CSASRGEAHEQFF. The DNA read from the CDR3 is TGCAGTGCTAGCCGCGGGGAGGCCCATGAG.

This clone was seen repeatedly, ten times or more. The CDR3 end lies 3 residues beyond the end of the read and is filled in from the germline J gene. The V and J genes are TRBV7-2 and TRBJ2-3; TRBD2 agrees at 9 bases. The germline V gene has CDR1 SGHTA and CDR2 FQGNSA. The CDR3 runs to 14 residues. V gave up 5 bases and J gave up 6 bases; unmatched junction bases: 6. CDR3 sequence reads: CASSPGLALDTQYF. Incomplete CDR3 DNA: TGTGCCAGCAGCCCCGGACTAGCGTTGGATACG.

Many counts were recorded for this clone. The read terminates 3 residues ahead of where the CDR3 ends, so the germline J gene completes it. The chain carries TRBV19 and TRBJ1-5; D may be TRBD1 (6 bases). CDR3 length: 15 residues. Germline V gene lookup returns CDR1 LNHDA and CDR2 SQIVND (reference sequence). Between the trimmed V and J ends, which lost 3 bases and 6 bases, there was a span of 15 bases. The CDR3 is CASSIHRDEFQPQHF. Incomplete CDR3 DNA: TGTGCCAGTAGTATTCACAGGGATGAATTTCAGCCC.

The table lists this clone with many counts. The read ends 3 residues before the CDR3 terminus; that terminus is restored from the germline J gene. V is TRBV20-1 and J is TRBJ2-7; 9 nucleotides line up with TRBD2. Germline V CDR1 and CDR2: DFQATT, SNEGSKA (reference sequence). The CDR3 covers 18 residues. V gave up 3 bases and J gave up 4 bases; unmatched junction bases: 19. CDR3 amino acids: CSARGAGSPGLAIYEQYF. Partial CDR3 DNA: TGCAGTGCTAGGGGAGCGGGTTCTCCGGGACTAGCCATTTACGAG.

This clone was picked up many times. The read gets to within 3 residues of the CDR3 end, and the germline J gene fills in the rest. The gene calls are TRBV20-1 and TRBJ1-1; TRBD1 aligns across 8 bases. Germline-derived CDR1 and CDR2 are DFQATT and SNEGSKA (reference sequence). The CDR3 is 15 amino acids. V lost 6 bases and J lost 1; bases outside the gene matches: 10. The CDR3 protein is CSANPRGRGNTEAFF. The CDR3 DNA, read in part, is TGCAGTGCAAACCCCAGGGGGCGAGGGAACACTGAA.

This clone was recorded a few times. CDR3 bases read: TGTGCCAGCAGCCCAACGTTTAGCGACAATGAG. It encodes CASSPTFSDNE. The entire CDR3 protein reads CASSPTFSDNEQFF. This chain joins TRBV7-8 and TRBJ2-1, with TRBD2 as a possible D gene (5 bases). The missing CDR3 end, 3 residues past where the read stops, is filled in from the germline J gene. CDR3 length equals 14 residues. The germline V gene has CDR1 SGHVS and CDR2 FQNEAQ. The V gene lost 5 bases and the J gene lost 5 bases, with 13 bases spanning the gap.

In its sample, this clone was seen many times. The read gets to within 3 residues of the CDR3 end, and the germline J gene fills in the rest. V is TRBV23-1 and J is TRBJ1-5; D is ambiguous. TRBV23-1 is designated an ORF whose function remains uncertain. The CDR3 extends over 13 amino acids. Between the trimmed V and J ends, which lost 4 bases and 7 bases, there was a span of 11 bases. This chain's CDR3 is CASSRSTSQPQHF. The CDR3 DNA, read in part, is TGCGCCAGCAGTCGATCAACATCCCAGCCC.

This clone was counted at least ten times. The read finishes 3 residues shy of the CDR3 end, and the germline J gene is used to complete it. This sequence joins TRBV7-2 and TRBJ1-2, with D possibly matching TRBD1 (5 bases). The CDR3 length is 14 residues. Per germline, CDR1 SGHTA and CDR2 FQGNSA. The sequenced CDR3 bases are TGTGCCAGCAGCCCAAAGGGCGGGGCCAAGGGC. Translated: CASSPKGGAKG. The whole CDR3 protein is CASSPKGGAKGYTF.

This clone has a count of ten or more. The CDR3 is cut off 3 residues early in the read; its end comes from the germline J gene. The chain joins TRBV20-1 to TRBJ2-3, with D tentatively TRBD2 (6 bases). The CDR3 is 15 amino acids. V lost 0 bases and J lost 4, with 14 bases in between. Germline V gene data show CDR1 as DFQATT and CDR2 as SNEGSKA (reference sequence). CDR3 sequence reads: CSARDWGGTADTQYF. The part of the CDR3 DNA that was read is TGCAGTGCTAGAGATTGGGGCGGGACTGCAGATACG.

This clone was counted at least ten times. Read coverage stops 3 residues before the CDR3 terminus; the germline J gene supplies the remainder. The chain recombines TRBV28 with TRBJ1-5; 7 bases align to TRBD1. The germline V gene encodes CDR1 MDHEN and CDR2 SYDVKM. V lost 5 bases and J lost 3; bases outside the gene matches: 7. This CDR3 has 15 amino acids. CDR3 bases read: TGTGCCAGCAGTCCACCTACAGGGGCCAATCAGCCC. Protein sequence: CASSPPTGANQP. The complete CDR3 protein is CASSPPTGANQPQHF.

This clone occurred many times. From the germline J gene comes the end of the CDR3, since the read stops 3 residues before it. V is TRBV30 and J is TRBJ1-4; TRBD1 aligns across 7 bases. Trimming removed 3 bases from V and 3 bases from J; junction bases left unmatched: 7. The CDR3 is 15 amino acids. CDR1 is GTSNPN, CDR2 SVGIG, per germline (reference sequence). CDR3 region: CAWSTQGQPNEKLFF. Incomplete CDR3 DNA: TGTGCCTGGAGCACTCAGGGACAGCCTAATGAAAAA.